The T cell receptor beta chain under discussion was sequenced for a study of blood T cell repertoires in COVID-19. Looking at the study overall: The cDNA or gDNA used as material had been derived from T cells, B-cell-depleted T cells, or PBMCs.

The germline gives CDR1 MNHEY, CDR2 SVGEGT. This CDR3 region has 16 residues. V lost 2 bases, J lost 0 bases, and 5 bases stayed unmatched. Authors' analysis steps: It was from reference gene primer amplification that nucleated cell counts were estimated. TCRdb's copy holds only in-frame clones and misses some; the assay was immunoSEQ multiplex PCR. Clonal size and the V and J genes are those of that table, whereas D and trimming came from the DNA. The table includes 200,000 to 250,000 clones, over 75% detected once. This clone was seen just once. Sequenced input: peripheral blood. This clonotype was obtained from a human donor in a cohort sampled during active COVID-19. V usage is TRBV6-2 or TRBV6-3 and J usage is TRBJ2-3; 7 bases are shared with TRBD2. Here the CDR3 reads CASSYRAGLSTDTQYF. CDR3 DNA: TGTGCCAGCAGTTACCGAGCGGGGCTCAGCACAGATACGCAGTATTTT.